This T cell receptor beta chain is drawn from a study of blood T cell repertoires in COVID-19. Study information: The origin of the acute and convalescent COVID-19 samples was the United States, Italy and Spain.

Produced via immunoSEQ multiplex PCR; TCRdb's table is partial and in-frame only. The sample yields some 130,000 clones, more than 65% seen once. V lost 3 bases and J 2 bases, leaving 8 bases between the germline ends. The CDR3 length is 15 residues. The V gene's germline CDR1 is LNHDA and CDR2 SQIVND (reference sequence). The origin of this receptor is a man of 80 years or more with acute or convalescent COVID-19. Sequenced sample: peripheral blood. The gene calls are TRBV19 and TRBJ2-6; maybe TRBD1 (6 bases). The CDR3 nucleotides read TGTGCCAGTAGTATTAAGGGGGCTGGGGCCAACGTCCTGACTTTC. Residues: CASSIKGAGANVLTF. The variable domain in full, completed from reference TRBV19 and TRBJ2-6, reads DGGITQSPKYLFRKEGQNVTLSCEQNLNHDAMYWYRQDPGQGLRLIYYSQIVNDFQKGDIAEGYSVSREKKESFPLTVTSAQKNPTAFYLCASSIKGAGANVLTFGAGSRLTVL.